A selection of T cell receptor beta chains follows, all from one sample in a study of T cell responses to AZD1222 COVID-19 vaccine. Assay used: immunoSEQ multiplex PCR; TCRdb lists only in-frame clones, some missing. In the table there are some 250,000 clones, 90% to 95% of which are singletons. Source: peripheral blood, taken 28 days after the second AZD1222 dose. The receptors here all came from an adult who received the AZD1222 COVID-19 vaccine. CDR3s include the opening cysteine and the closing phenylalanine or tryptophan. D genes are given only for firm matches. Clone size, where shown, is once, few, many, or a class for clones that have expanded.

cdr3_nt: TGCGCCAGCAGCTTAAGGGAGGATACGCAGTATTTT
cdr3_aa: CASSLREDTQYF
d_call: NA
v_call: TRBV5-1
clone_size: NA
j_call: TRBJ2-3

cdr3_nt: TGTGCCAGCAGTCCCGGATCTTATGGCTACACCTTC
cdr3_aa: CASSPGSYGYTF
d_call: NA
v_call: TRBV28
clone_size: once
j_call: TRBJ1-2

cdr3_nt: TGTGCCAGCAGCTTTGGGGCTGGAACTAATGAAAAACTGTTTTTT
cdr3_aa: CASSFGAGTNEKLFF
d_call: NA
v_call: TRBV7-2
clone_size: NA
j_call: TRBJ1-4

cdr3_nt: TGCGCCAGCAGCTTGGGGCTAGCTAGCGGGGGTTTGAAAGATACGCAGTATTTT
cdr3_aa: CASSLGLASGGLKDTQYF
d_call: TRBD2
v_call: TRBV5-1
clone_size: NA
j_call: TRBJ2-3

cdr3_nt: TGTGCCACCAGCAGGACCTCGGAGGGGACTGGAAACACCATATATTTT
cdr3_aa: CATSRTSEGTGNTIYF
d_call: NA
v_call: TRBV15
clone_size: NA
j_call: TRBJ1-3

cdr3_nt: TGTGCCAGCAGGACGGCTTCGCGGGAGAATCAGCCCCAGCATTTT
cdr3_aa: CASRTASRENQPQHF
d_call: NA
v_call: TRBV6-5
clone_size: NA
j_call: TRBJ1-5

cdr3_nt: TGTGCCAGCAGCAGACAGGACACCGGGGAGCTGTTTTTT
cdr3_aa: CASSRQDTGELFF
d_call: NA
v_call: TRBV6-2/TRBV6-3
clone_size: NA
j_call: TRBJ2-2

cdr3_nt: TGCGCCAGCAGCTTGGAGGGTCTCGGCAATCAGCCCCAGCATTTT
cdr3_aa: CASSLEGLGNQPQHF
d_call: NA
v_call: TRBV5-1
clone_size: NA
j_call: TRBJ1-5

cdr3_nt: TGTGCCAGCAGCTACAGGGCCTCGGGTGGAAACACCATATATTTT
cdr3_aa: CASSYRASGGNTIYF
d_call: NA
v_call: TRBV3-1/TRBV3-2
clone_size: NA
j_call: TRBJ1-3

cdr3_nt: TGTGCCAGCAGTGAAGTGGGAGGAGGGAGCAATCAGCCCCAGCATTTT
cdr3_aa: CASSEVGGGSNQPQHF
d_call: NA
v_call: TRBV6-1
clone_size: NA
j_call: TRBJ1-5

cdr3_nt: TGTGCCAGCAGCCCGACAGGAAGACAGCCCCAGCATTTT
cdr3_aa: CASSPTGRQPQHF
d_call: NA
v_call: TRBV11-2
clone_size: once
j_call: TRBJ1-5

cdr3_nt: TGTGCCACCAGTGATTTGTCGGCTACGGAGACCCAGTACTTC
cdr3_aa: CATSDLSATETQYF
d_call: NA
v_call: TRBV24-1
clone_size: NA
j_call: TRBJ2-5

cdr3_nt: TGTGCCATCAGTGAAGCGATAGCGGGGGGGCCTATAGATACGCAGTATTTT
cdr3_aa: CAISEAIAGGPIDTQYF
d_call: TRBD2
v_call: TRBV10-3
clone_size: NA
j_call: TRBJ2-3

cdr3_nt: TGTGCCAGCAGCTTGATACAGTCGGCGGAGACCCAGTACTTC
cdr3_aa: CASSLIQSAETQYF
d_call: NA
v_call: TRBV5-6
clone_size: once
j_call: TRBJ2-5

cdr3_nt: TGCAGCGTTGAACGTGGGGCGTCTGAAGCTTTCTTT
cdr3_aa: CSVERGASEAFF
d_call: NA
v_call: TRBV29-1
clone_size: once
j_call: TRBJ1-1

cdr3_nt: TGTGCCAGCGCTAAACAGGGGGTTAATTCACCCCTCCACTTT
cdr3_aa: CASAKQGVNSPLHF
d_call: TRBD1
v_call: TRBV2
clone_size: NA
j_call: TRBJ1-6

cdr3_nt: TGTGCCAGCAGTCGAGGGGTTTTGGTAGATACGCAGTATTTT
cdr3_aa: CASSRGVLVDTQYF
d_call: NA
v_call: TRBV27
clone_size: NA
j_call: TRBJ2-3

cdr3_nt: TGTGCCAGCAGTCCGGGACAGGGTCTGAACACTGAAGCTTTCTTT
cdr3_aa: CASSPGQGLNTEAFF
d_call: TRBD1
v_call: TRBV2
clone_size: NA
j_call: TRBJ1-1

cdr3_nt: TGTGCCAGCGGTAGCGGGGGCCTGTACGAGCAGTACTTC
cdr3_aa: CASGSGGLYEQYF
d_call: TRBD2
v_call: TRBV28
clone_size: NA
j_call: TRBJ2-7

cdr3_nt: TGTGCCAGCAGCTTGAGACTACGAGGAGACATTCAGTACTTC
cdr3_aa: CASSLRLRGDIQYF
d_call: NA
v_call: TRBV7-9
clone_size: NA
j_call: TRBJ2-4

cdr3_nt: TGTGCCAGCAGTGAGAGGGGGCGAGCCCCCCCTAATGAGCAGTTCTTC
cdr3_aa: CASSERGRAPPNEQFF
d_call: TRBD1
v_call: TRBV2
clone_size: NA
j_call: TRBJ2-1

cdr3_nt: TGCGCCAGCAATCACCCGGGACGGAACAATGAGCAGTTCTTC
cdr3_aa: CASNHPGRNNEQFF
d_call: NA
v_call: TRBV10-2
clone_size: NA
j_call: TRBJ2-1

cdr3_nt: TGCGCCAGCAGCTTGGCCCCGGGGGATGAGCAGTACTTC
cdr3_aa: CASSLAPGDEQYF
d_call: NA
v_call: TRBV5-1
clone_size: once
j_call: TRBJ2-7

cdr3_nt: TGTGCCAGCAGCGTAGCTTTCGCGGGAGGGGGTGAGCAGTTCTTC
cdr3_aa: CASSVAFAGGGEQFF
d_call: TRBD2
v_call: TRBV9
clone_size: NA
j_call: TRBJ2-1

cdr3_nt: TGTGCCAGCAGTTTACCGCCAGCGAACACCGGGGAGCTGTTTTTT
cdr3_aa: CASSLPPANTGELFF
d_call: NA
v_call: TRBV28
clone_size: few
j_call: TRBJ2-2

cdr3_nt: TGTGCCAGCAGTGGTGACAGTAAAGAGACCCAGTACTTC
cdr3_aa: CASSGDSKETQYF
d_call: NA
v_call: TRBV9
clone_size: NA
j_call: TRBJ2-5

cdr3_nt: TGTGCCATCAGTGTGTCTAGCGGGCTCCAAGAGACCCAGTACTTC
cdr3_aa: CAISVSSGLQETQYF
d_call: TRBD2
v_call: TRBV10-3
clone_size: NA
j_call: TRBJ2-5

cdr3_nt: TGTGCCTGGAGCCTGTCCCACTGGGACGGCTACACCTTC
cdr3_aa: CAWSLSHWDGYTF
d_call: NA
v_call: TRBV30
clone_size: once
j_call: TRBJ1-2

cdr3_nt: TGTGCCAGCAGCCAAGGGTACTTCCGTCGGTCACCCCTCCACTTT
cdr3_aa: CASSQGYFRRSPLHF
d_call: NA
v_call: TRBV28
clone_size: NA
j_call: TRBJ1-6

cdr3_nt: TGCGCCAGCAGCCATCAGGGGTCAGGCGGAAACACCATATATTTT
cdr3_aa: CASSHQGSGGNTIYF
d_call: NA
v_call: TRBV5-1
clone_size: NA
j_call: TRBJ1-3

cdr3_nt: TGTGCCAGCACAGGGGGGGCGGCTAATGAAAAACTGTTTTTT
cdr3_aa: CASTGGAANEKLFF
d_call: TRBD1
v_call: TRBV6-5
clone_size: NA
j_call: TRBJ1-4

cdr3_nt: TGTGCCAGCAGCTTAGGCACCGCCCCCTACGAGCAGTACTTC
cdr3_aa: CASSLGTAPYEQYF
d_call: NA
v_call: TRBV7-3
clone_size: NA
j_call: TRBJ2-7

cdr3_nt: TGTGCCAGCAGTCTTGAGGGACAGTTCCGCGAGCAGTACTTC
cdr3_aa: CASSLEGQFREQYF
d_call: TRBD1
v_call: TRBV28
clone_size: NA
j_call: TRBJ2-7

cdr3_nt: TGTGCCAGCAGCGTGTCGACAGGCAGCTCTGGAAACACCATATATTTT
cdr3_aa: CASSVSTGSSGNTIYF
d_call: NA
v_call: TRBV9
clone_size: NA
j_call: TRBJ1-3

cdr3_nt: TGTGCCAGCAGTGTGACAGGGAGCTCCTACGAGCAGTACTTC
cdr3_aa: CASSVTGSSYEQYF
d_call: TRBD1
v_call: TRBV25-1
clone_size: NA
j_call: TRBJ2-7

cdr3_nt: TGCGCCAGCAGCCCCCCAAACACTGAAGCTTTCTTT
cdr3_aa: CASSPPNTEAFF
d_call: NA
v_call: TRBV10-2
clone_size: NA
j_call: TRBJ1-1

cdr3_nt: TGTGCCAGTAGTCCGCTACTTCCGGGACAGAGTATAAAGGCCAACGTCCTGACTTTC
cdr3_aa: CASSPLLPGQSIKANVLTF
d_call: TRBD1
v_call: TRBV19
clone_size: few
j_call: TRBJ2-6

cdr3_nt: TGTGCCAGCAGCGGGACTAGCGGGAGGGCCCCTGGCAATGAGCAGTTCTTC
cdr3_aa: CASSGTSGRAPGNEQFF
d_call: TRBD2
v_call: TRBV11-2
clone_size: NA
j_call: TRBJ2-1

cdr3_nt: TGTGCCAGCAGCTTGGGAGCGGAGCACACCGGGGAGCTGTTTTTT
cdr3_aa: CASSLGAEHTGELFF
d_call: NA
v_call: TRBV7-9
clone_size: once
j_call: TRBJ2-2

cdr3_nt: TGTGCCAGCAGCTCTGGACTAGCGGGGCCCCAAGAGACCCAGTACTTC
cdr3_aa: CASSSGLAGPQETQYF
d_call: TRBD2
v_call: TRBV5-4
clone_size: NA
j_call: TRBJ2-5

cdr3_nt: TGTGCCAGCAGTGGTGTCGGAGCTAACTATGGCTACACCTTC
cdr3_aa: CASSGVGANYGYTF
d_call: NA
v_call: TRBV5-4
clone_size: NA
j_call: TRBJ1-2

cdr3_nt: TGTGCCACCAGTGAAAGAGAGCGGGAGGGGGTTGAGCAGTTCTTC
cdr3_aa: CATSEREREGVEQFF
d_call: TRBD2
v_call: TRBV24-1
clone_size: NA
j_call: TRBJ2-1

cdr3_nt: TGTGCCAGCAGCGTAGGGTCGGGAGGGCTCTACGAGCAGTACTTC
cdr3_aa: CASSVGSGGLYEQYF
d_call: TRBD2
v_call: TRBV9
clone_size: NA
j_call: TRBJ2-7

cdr3_nt: TGTGCCAGCATCCCCCCCGGTGGGCGACCTTCCTACAATGAGCAGTTCTTC
cdr3_aa: CASIPPGGRPSYNEQFF
d_call: NA
v_call: TRBV28
clone_size: NA
j_call: TRBJ2-1

cdr3_nt: TGTGCCAGCAGCTTTTTGGAGCAGTTCTTC
cdr3_aa: CASSFLEQFF
d_call: NA
v_call: TRBV7-9
clone_size: NA
j_call: TRBJ2-1

cdr3_nt: TGTGCCAGCAGGTCCGACGGCACTGAAGCTTTCTTT
cdr3_aa: CASRSDGTEAFF
d_call: NA
v_call: TRBV7-9
clone_size: NA
j_call: TRBJ1-1

cdr3_nt: TGTGCCAGCAGCAAAAGGGGCAGGGTCGGGAAGGAGACCCAGTACTTC
cdr3_aa: CASSKRGRVGKETQYF
d_call: NA
v_call: TRBV21-1
clone_size: NA
j_call: TRBJ2-5